This TCR beta chain was found in a study of blood T cell repertoires in COVID-19. Study-wide background: Recovery among Cohort 3 donors was established by two negative PCRs, clearance, or symptom resolution. PBMCs, B-cell-depleted T cells, or T cells provided the cDNA or gDNA that made up the material.

V gave up 2 bases and J gave up 7 bases, with 6 bases separating them. Germline V gene sequence: CDR1 ENHRY, CDR2 SYGVKD. The CDR3 extends over 13 amino acids. Across fewer than 25 US areas, participants ranged in age from roughly 18 to 95 years. In the study's own analysis: Reference gene primer amplification yielded estimated nucleated cell counts. Using immunoSEQ multiplex PCR, the repertoire was profiled, and TCRdb retains in-frame clones only, with some absent. Clonal size and the V and J genes are those of that table, whereas D and trimming came from the DNA. The data contain about 170,000 clones, around three quarters of them singletons.

The material sequenced was PBMCs or T cells enriched from blood (not recorded which). This chain uses TRBV10-3 with TRBJ1-6; no definite D call. This receptor was obtained from a woman aged 70 to 79 in a cohort exposed to, infected with or recovered from COVID-19 (not recorded which). Here the CDR3 DNA reads TGTGCCATCAGTGAGACTTCCAATTCACCCCTCCACTTT. Protein product: CAISETSNSPLHF.